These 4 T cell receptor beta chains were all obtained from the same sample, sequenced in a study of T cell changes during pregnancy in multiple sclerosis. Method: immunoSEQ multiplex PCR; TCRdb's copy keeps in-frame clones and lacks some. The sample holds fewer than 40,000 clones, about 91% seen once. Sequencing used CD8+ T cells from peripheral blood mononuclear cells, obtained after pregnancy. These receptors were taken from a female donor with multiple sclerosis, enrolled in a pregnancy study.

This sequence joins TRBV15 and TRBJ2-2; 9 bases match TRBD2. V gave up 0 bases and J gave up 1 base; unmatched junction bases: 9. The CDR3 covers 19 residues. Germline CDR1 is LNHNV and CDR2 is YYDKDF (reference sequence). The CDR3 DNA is TGTGCCACCAGCAGAGATTACGGCGGGAGGGCCAAGAACACCGGGGAGCTGTTTTTT. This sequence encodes CATSRDYGGRAKNTGELFF.

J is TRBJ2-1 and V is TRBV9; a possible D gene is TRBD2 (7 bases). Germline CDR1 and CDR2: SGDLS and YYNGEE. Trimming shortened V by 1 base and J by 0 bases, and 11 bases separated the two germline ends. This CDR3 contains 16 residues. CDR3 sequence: CASSVSGTSSYNEQFF. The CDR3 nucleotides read TGTGCCAGCAGCGTAAGCGGGACAAGCTCCTACAATGAGCAGTTCTTC.

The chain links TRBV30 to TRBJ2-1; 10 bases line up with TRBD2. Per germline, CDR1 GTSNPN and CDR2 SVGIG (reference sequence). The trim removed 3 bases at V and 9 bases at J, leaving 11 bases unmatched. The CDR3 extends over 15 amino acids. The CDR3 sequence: CAWRERLAGAGEQFF. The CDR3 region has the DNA TGTGCCTGGAGAGAAAGGCTAGCGGGGGCAGGTGAGCAGTTCTTC.

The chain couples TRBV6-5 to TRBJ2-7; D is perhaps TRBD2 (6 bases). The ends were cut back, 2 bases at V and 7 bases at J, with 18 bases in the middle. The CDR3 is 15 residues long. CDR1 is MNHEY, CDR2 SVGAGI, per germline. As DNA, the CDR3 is TGTGCCAGCAGTTACAGGGGAGGAATCATCCTAGAGCAGTACTTC. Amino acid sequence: CASSYRGGIILEQYF.